This TCR beta chain stems from a study of cytomegalovirus exposure and HLA in healthy donors. Amplification used 60 Vbeta primers and 13 Jbeta primers. Here immunoSEQ multiplex PCR was the method, and the copy in TCRdb shows in-frame clones only, minus some. The repertoire holds about 170,000 clones, with roughly 76% as singletons. The TCR originated in a woman aged 18-30 years in good health and CMV-seropositive. What was sequenced was PBMCs.

CDR3 sequence: CASSPTGNGPNQPQHF. DNA for the CDR3: TGCGCCAGCAGCCCGACAGGGAACGGCCCCAATCAGCCCCAGCATTTT. The rearrangement uses TRBV5-1 and TRBJ1-5; the match to TRBD1 covers 7 bases. Trimming removed 4 bases from V and 3 bases from J; junction bases left unmatched: 10. This CDR3 spans 16 amino acids. Germline values: CDR1 SGHRS, CDR2 YFSETQ.